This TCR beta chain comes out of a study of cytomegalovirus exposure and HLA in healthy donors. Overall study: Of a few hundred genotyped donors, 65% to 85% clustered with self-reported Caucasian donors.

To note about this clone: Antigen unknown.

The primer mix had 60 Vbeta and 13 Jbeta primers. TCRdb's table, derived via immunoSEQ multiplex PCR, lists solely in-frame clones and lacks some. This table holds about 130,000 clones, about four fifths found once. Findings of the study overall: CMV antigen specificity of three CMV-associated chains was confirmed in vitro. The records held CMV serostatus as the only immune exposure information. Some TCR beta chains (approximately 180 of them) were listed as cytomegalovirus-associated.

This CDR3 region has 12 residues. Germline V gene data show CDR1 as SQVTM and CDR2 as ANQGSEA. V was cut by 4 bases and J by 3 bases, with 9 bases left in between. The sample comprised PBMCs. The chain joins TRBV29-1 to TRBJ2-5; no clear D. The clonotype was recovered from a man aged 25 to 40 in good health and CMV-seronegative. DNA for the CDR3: TGCAGCGTTGGGCCGGCGGAAGAGACCCAGTACTTC. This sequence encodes CSVGPAEETQYF.